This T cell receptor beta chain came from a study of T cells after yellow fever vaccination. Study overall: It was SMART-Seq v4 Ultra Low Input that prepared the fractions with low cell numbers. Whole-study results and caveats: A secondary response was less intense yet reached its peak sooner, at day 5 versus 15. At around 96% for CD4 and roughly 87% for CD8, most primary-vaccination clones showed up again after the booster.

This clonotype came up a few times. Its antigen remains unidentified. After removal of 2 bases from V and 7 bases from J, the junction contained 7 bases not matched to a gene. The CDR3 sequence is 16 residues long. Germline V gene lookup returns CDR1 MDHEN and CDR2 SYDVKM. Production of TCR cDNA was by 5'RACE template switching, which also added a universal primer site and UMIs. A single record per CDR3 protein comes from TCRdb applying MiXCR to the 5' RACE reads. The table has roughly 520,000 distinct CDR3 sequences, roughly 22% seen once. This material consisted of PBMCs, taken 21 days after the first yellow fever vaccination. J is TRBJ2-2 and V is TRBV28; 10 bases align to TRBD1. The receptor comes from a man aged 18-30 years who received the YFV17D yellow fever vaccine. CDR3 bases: TGTGCCAGCAGTTTAGCTGGACAGGGGGGGCACGGGGAGCTGTTTTTT. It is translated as CASSLAGQGGHGELFF.